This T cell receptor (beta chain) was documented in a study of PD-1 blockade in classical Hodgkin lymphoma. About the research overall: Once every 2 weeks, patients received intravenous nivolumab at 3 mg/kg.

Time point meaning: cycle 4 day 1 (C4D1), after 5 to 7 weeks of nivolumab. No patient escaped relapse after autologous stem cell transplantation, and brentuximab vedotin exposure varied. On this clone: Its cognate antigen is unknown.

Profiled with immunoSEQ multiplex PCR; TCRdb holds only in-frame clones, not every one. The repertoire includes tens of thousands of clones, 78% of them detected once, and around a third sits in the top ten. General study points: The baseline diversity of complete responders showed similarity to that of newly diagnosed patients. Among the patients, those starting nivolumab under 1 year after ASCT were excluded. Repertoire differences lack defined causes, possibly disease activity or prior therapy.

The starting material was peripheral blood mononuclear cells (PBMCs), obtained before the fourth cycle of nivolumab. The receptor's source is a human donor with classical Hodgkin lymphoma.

The CDR3 loop reads CAWSPLSSFF. CDR3 sequence (DNA): TGTGCCTGGAGTCCTCTCTCCTCTTTCTTT. V and J are TRBV30 and TRBJ1-1, with D uncertain. Trimming removed 2 bases at V and 12 bases at J, with 10 bases between. Germline assignment: CDR1 GTSNPN and CDR2 SVGIG (reference sequence). This CDR3 spans 10 amino acids.